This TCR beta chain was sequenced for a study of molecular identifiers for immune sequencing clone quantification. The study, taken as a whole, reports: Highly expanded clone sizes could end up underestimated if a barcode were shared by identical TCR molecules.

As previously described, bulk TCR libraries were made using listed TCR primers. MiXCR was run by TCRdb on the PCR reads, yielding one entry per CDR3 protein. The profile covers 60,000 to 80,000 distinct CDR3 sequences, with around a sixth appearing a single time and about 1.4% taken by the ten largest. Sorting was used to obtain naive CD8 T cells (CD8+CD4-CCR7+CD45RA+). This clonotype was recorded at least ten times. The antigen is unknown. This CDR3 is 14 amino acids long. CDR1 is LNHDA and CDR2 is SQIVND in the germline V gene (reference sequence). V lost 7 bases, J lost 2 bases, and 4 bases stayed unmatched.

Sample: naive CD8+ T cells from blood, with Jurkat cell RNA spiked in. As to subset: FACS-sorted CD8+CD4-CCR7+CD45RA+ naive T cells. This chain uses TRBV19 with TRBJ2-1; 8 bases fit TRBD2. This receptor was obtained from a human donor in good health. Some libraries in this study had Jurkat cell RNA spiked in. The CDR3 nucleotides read TGTGCCAGTACTGCAGCGGGAGCCTACAATGAGCAGTTCTTC. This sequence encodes CASTAAGAYNEQFF.